This entry lists 10 T cell receptor beta chains sequenced from one sample in a study of human T cells and chemical hapten exposure. Time point described: patch test 1, 2 weeks after DPC sensitization. The treatment denotes: therapeutic diphenylcyclopropenone sensitization with weekly scalp DPC. TCRdb recomputed calls from the RACE reads with MiXCR, one row per CDR3 protein. The table lists a few hundred thousand distinct CDR3 sequences, roughly 4.8% of them singletons. The input for sequencing was whole blood, taken in connection with sensitization to the hapten diphenylcyclopropenone (DPC). The receptors were gathered from a woman in her fifties or sixties with alopecia areata. Some clones in this sample may be carry-over from other donors' samples.

In this sample, this clonotype turned up many times. CDR3 in DNA: TGTGCCAGCAGGCCTTTGCTAGGGGGCTTGAACACTGAAGCTTTCTTT. It codes for CASRPLLGGLNTEAFF. The chain employs TRBV11-2 and TRBJ1-1; TRBD1 matches 7 bases. J lost 0 bases, V lost 6 bases, and 10 bases had no gene match. CDR3 length equals 16 residues. The germline CDR1 and CDR2 sequences are SGHAT and FQNNGV.

The chain joins TRBV30 to TRBJ1-1; unclear D gene. The CDR3 consists of 13 residues. The germline V gene has CDR1 GTSNPN and CDR2 SVGIG (reference sequence). Trimming shortened V by 4 bases and J by 6 bases, and 15 bases separated the two germline ends. The CDR3 here is CAWTGSYLSEAFF. The CDR3 nucleotides are TGTGCCTGGACCGGGAGCTACCTCTCTGAAGCTTTCTTT.

This chain joins TRBV9 and TRBJ2-3; 9 nucleotides line up with TRBD2. The trim removed 4 bases at V and 0 bases at J, leaving 6 bases unmatched. The germline gives CDR1 SGDLS, CDR2 YYNGEE. The CDR3 is 16 amino acids. CDR3 nucleotides: TGTGCCAGCAGCCCTCGAGCGGGAGGAAGCACAGATACGCAGTATTTT. It codes for CASSPRAGGSTDTQYF.

This clonotype came up many times. This chain uses TRBV29-1 with TRBJ1-1; TRBD1 is a possible D gene (5 bases). Trimming shortened V by 6 bases and J by 6 bases, and 14 bases separated the two germline ends. The CDR3 is 12 residues long. The V gene's germline CDR1 is SQVTM and CDR2 ANQGSEA. The chain's CDR3 is CSVAGWGAEAFF. The DNA of the CDR3 is TGCAGCGTCGCCGGCTGGGGCGCTGAAGCTTTCTTT.

This clonotype was detected a few times. The V gene is TRBV19, the J gene TRBJ2-4; tentative D call: TRBD2 (5 bases). The CDR3 loop spans 14 amino acids. With 6 bases removed from V and 3 bases from J, the gap between germline ends came to 12 bases. Germline lookup yields CDR1 LNHDA and CDR2 SQIVND (reference sequence). The CDR3 sequence: CASRRESGKNIQYF. CDR3 DNA: TGTGCCAGTAGGAGGGAAAGTGGCAAAAACATTCAGTACTTC. Based on the CDR3 plus reference TRBV19 and TRBJ2-4, the full variable domain is DGGITQSPKYLFRKEGQNVTLSCEQNLNHDAMYWYRQDPGQGLRLIYYSQIVNDFQKGDIAEGYSVSREKKESFPLTVTSAQKNPTAFYLCASRRESGKNIQYFGAGTRLSVL.

This clonotype was recorded a few times. This rearrangement joins TRBV14 to TRBJ2-7, with D hard to call. The V and J ends lost 0 bases and 3 bases respectively, with 9 bases between them. This CDR3 spans 14 amino acids. The germline V gene has CDR1 SGHDN and CDR2 FVKESK. The CDR3 coding sequence is TGTGCCAGCAGCCAAGACTCGGTCCGCTACGAGCAGTACTTC. Translated: CASSQDSVRYEQYF. The variable domain in full, with the rest retrieved from reference TRBV14 and TRBJ2-7, is EAGVTQFPSHSVIEKGQTVTLRCDPISGHDNLYWYRRVMGKEIKFLLHFVKESKQDESGMPNNRFLAERTGGTYSTLKVQPAELEDSGVYFCASSQDSVRYEQYFGPGTRLTVT.

V gene TRBV10-3 combines with J gene TRBJ2-1; 12 bases agree with TRBD1. The V gene end was trimmed by 4 bases and the J gene end by 6 bases; junction bases not matched to a gene: 4. The CDR3 runs 15 residues. Germline loops: CDR1 ENHRY, CDR2 SYGVKD. CDR3 DNA: TGTGCCATCAGTGGGGGACAGGGGGCCTTCAATGAGCAGTTCTTC. It codes for CAISGGQGAFNEQFF.

Many counts were recorded for this clonotype. The J gene is TRBJ2-4, the V gene TRBV3-1, with TRBD2 matching over 9 bases. Germline V gives CDR1 LGHDT, CDR2 YNNKEL (reference sequence). The trim removed 5 bases at V and 4 bases at J, leaving 6 bases unmatched. This CDR3 is built from 15 residues. The CDR3 region has the DNA TGTGCCAGCAGCTCAACTAGCGGGCCTAAAAACATTCAGTACTTC. Translated: CASSSTSGPKNIQYF.

This clonotype occurred many times. The V gene is TRBV21-1, the J gene TRBJ1-2; the D call TRBD1 from the table was never checked on the DNA. TRBV21-1 is noted as a pseudogene. The CDR3 is made up of 14 amino acids. CDR3 bases: TGTGCCAGCAGCAAAGTTGGGGCAGACTATGGCTACACCTTC. This codes for CASSKVGADYGYTF.

This clonotype came up many times. The rearrangement joins TRBV2 to TRBJ2-3; D possibly corresponds to TRBD2 (5 bases). V lost 5 bases and J 2 bases, leaving 8 bases between the germline ends. CDR1 SNHLY and CDR2 FYNNEI come from the germline V gene. The CDR3 loop spans 13 amino acids. CDR3 coding DNA: TGTGCCAGCAGTCGACTATACACAGATACGCAGTATTTT. Its translation is CASSRLYTDTQYF.